Only a few counts were recorded for the clone carrying this TCR beta chain. The antigen is not known. The CDR3 is 14 residues long. Germline V gene data show CDR1 as MNHNS and CDR2 as SASEGT. The trim removed 6 bases at V and 0 bases at J, leaving 4 bases unmatched. CDR3-region Arm-PCR and iRepertoire HTBI primers produced the TCR beta libraries. TCRdb ran MiXCR on the multiplex PCR reads and lists one entry per CDR3 protein. The data contain a few hundred thousand distinct CDR3 sequences, approximately 16% of them seen just once; the ten biggest clones take up 7.8%. These data originate in a study of regulatory T cells in long-lasting Graves disease. Overall study findings and caveats: Thyroid tissue went unexamined; only peripheral blood was analyzed.

As for time point: newly diagnosed GD, antithyroid drugs for less than 3 months. PBMCs provided the RNA from which the TCR library was made. The sample was also linked to a second study, of T cells in Graves' hyperthyroidism and ophthalmopathy. As reported in that work: Newly diagnosed hyperthyroidism patients aged 18 to 65 years had disease lasting under 2 months. In the blood, most expanded thyroid clonotypes above 0.001 appeared as well.

This receptor was identified in a middle-aged woman with Graves disease. The rearrangement links TRBV6-1 to TRBJ2-7; 8 nucleotides align to TRBD2. The material was peripheral blood mononuclear cells (PBMCs), obtained at new diagnosis, from a patient treated with antithyroid drugs. Here the CDR3 DNA reads TGTGCCAGCAGGGCCAGCGGGAGCTCCTACGAGCAGTACTTC. Its protein product is CASRASGSSYEQYF.